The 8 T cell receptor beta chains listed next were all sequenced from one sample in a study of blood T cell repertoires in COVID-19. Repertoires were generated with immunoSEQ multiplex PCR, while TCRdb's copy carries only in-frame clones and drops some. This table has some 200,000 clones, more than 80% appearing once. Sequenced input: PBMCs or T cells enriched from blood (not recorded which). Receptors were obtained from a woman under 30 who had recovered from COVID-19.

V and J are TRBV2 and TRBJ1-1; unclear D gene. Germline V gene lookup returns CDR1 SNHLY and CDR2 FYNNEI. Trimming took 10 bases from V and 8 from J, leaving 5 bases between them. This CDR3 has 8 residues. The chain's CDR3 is CAIREAFF. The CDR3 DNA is TGTGCCATCCGGGAAGCTTTCTTT.

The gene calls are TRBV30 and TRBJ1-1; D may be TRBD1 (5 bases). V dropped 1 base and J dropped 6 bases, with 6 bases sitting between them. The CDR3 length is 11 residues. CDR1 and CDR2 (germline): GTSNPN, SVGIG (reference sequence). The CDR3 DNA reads TGTGCCTGGAGTGGGGGGGCTGAAGCTTTCTTT. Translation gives CAWSGGAEAFF. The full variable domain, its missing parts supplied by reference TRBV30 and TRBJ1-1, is SQTIHQWPATLVQPVGSPLSLECTVEGTSNPNLYWYRQAAGRGLQLLFYSVGIGQISSEVPQNLSASRPQDRQFILSSKKLLLSDSGFYLCAWSGGAEAFFGQGTRLTVV.

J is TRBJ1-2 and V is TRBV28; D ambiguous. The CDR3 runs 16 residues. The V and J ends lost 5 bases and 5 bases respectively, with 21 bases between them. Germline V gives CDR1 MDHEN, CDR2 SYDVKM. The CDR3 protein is CASSPPSNTGRYGYTF. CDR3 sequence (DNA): TGTGCCAGCAGTCCGCCCTCGAACACGGGAAGGTATGGCTACACCTTC.

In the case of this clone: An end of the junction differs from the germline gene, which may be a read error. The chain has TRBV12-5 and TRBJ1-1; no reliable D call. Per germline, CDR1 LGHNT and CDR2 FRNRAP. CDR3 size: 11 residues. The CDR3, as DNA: TGTGCTAGCGGTTTGTCCAGAGAAGCTTTCTTT. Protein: CASGLSREAFF.

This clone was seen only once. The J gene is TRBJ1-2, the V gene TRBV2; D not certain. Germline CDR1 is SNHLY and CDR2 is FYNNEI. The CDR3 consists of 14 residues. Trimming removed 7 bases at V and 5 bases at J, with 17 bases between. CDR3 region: CASTGFMRRYGYTF. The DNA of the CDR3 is TGTGCCAGCACCGGGTTCATGAGAAGGTATGGCTACACCTTC.

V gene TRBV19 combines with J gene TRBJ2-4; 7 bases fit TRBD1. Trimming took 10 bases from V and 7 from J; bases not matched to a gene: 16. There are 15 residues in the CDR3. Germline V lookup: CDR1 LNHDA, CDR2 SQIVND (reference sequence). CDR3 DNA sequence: TGTGCCACCCAGAGGGGAGACAGGGTTGATAACATTCAGTACTTC. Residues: CATQRGDRVDNIQYF.

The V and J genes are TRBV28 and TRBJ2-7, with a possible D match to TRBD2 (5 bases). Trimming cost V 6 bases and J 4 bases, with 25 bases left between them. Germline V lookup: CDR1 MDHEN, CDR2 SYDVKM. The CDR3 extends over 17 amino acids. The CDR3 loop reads CASRPPGLRGGEYEQYF. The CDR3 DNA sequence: TGTGCCAGCAGGCCCCCCGGTCTCCGGGGTGGGGAATACGAGCAGTACTTC.

The CDR3 coding sequence is TGTGCCAGCAGCGACGGGGGGGGCTACAATGAGCAGTTCTTC. Amino acids: CASSDGGGYNEQFF. The chain joins TRBV6-5 to TRBJ2-1; 8 bases map to TRBD2. The germline CDR1 and CDR2 sequences are MNHEY and SVGAGI. The V and J ends lost 6 bases and 3 bases, in that order; junction bases with no gene match: 4. The CDR3 is 14 amino acids.